This T cell receptor (beta chain) comes out of a study of blood T cell repertoires in COVID-19 (TCRdb year 2020). Looking at the study overall: Samples covering the acute and convalescent phases of COVID-19 were provided by collaborators in the United States, Italy and Spain. A freely available public database, intended as a resource for researchers studying the immune response to SARS-CoV-2, is where the repertoires were released. The prospective study material was composed of cDNA or gDNA derived from T cells, B-cell-depleted T cells, or PBMCs. Where available, HLA class I and class II types were taken from metadata supplied by the sample provider and were not determined by assay-based typing. Nearly every sample came with metadata listing a de-identified subject ID, COVID-19 status, age in years and sex. The samples were drawn from the first 160 participants of the ongoing ImmuneRACE study and from 1,200 or so subjects provided by 6 global collaborators. The dataset comprised deeply sampled blood TCRbeta repertoires from subjects exposed to, actively infected with, or recovered from COVID-19. Overall results and qualifications from the work: The amount of clinical and demographic metadata varied by source and participant and was provided uncurated.

The CDR3 spans 13 residues, from the cysteine through the phenylalanine. The DNA shown is the 39-base CDR3, in frame from base 1. The trim is 2 bases for V and 4 bases for J, with a gap of 7 bases between the germline ends. The germline V gene gives CDR1 as SGHTA and CDR2 as FQGNSA. In the case of this clone: What antigen it recognizes has not been identified. No clone much larger than this one lies a single base away; base qualities are absent.

TCRbeta CDR3 regions were amplified from genomic DNA by means of the immunoSEQ Assay, a bias-controlled multiplex PCR. As for the authors' bioinformatics: The number of nucleated cells in each sample was estimated from the amplification of reference gene primers within the assay. To quantify the absolute abundance of each unique TCRbeta CDR3 rearrangement, sequence reads were collapsed and filtered. For each sample, productive Simpson clonality was calculated as the square root of Simpson's diversity index across productive rearrangements. TCRdb took this table from immuneACCESS and kept in-frame rearrangements with V and J called. Such tables lack part of the clones; where checked against another copy, unresolved V genes explain under half of the gap, and the rest is unexplained. V, J and clone size are those of that table, while D and trimming were read from the DNA. This sample comprises 300,000 to 400,000 clones, more than 75% of them detected only once. 2.6% of the sample lies in the top ten.

Participants in the prospective study were aged about 18 to 95 years, lived in some 24 United States geographic areas, and enrolled through a virtual design. In the prospective study, participants were assigned to cohorts based on the clinical history participants reported in a screening survey and a study questionnaire. Recovered participants in ImmuneRACE Cohort 3 were defined by two consecutive negative NP/OP PCR tests, clearance by a healthcare professional, or resolution of symptoms. In the prospective study, whole blood, serum and a nasopharyngeal or oropharyngeal swab were collected from each participant by mobile phlebotomists. Over a roughly two-month period, participants in the prospective study had the option of providing additional blood draws and questionnaires. Before DNA extraction, prospective study blood samples were shipped either frozen or at room temperature.

This TCR was recovered from a man aged 60 to 69 who had recovered from COVID-19. The V and J segments used are TRBV7-2 and TRBJ2-3; the D gene is unclear. Sequencing input: PBMCs or T cells enriched from blood (not recorded which). The DNA is as follows: TGTGCCAGCAGCTTACGAGCCGCAGATACGCAGTATTTT. The resulting protein is CASSLRAADTQYF.